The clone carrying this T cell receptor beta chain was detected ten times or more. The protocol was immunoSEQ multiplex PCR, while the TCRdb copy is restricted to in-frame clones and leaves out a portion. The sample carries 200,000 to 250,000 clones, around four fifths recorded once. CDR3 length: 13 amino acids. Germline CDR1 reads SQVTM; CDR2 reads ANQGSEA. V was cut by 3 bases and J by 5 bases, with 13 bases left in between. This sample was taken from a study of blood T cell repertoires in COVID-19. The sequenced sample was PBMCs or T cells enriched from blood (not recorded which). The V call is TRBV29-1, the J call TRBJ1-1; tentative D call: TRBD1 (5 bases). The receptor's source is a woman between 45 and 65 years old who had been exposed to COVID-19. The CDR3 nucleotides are TGCAGCGTTGAGGGCAGGGTAGATACTGAAGCTTTCTTT. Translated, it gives CSVEGRVDTEAFF.